This entry describes one T cell receptor (beta chain). Its specific antigen is unknown. There are no base qualities to consult, and no much larger clone falls within one base. The library came from the immunoSEQ multiplex PCR assay. A mixture of 60 forward primers for TCR Vbeta segments and 13 reverse primers for TCR Jbeta segments was used in the multiplex PCR. The CDR3 region of rearranged TCR beta genes was amplified from genomic DNA by a multiplex PCR assay. On the Illumina HiSeq System, the amplified TCR beta libraries were sequenced as 87-base-pair reads. Concerning the study's data processing: A later analysis counted about 80 million unique TCR beta chains across the 650 to 800 repertoires, and around 9.9 million of these chains were shared by at least two donors. To remove PCR and sequencing errors, raw reads were error-corrected and collapsed into unique sequences using a nearest-neighbor algorithm that merged closely related sequences. Alignment of CDR3 sequences to IMGT reference sequences was used to assign V, D and J gene segments. Each retained sequence needed at least a six-nucleotide match to both a V gene segment and a J gene segment. Rearrangements were called productive when the CDR3 lacked stop codons and stayed in frame with V and J; all others were non-productive. CDR3 was defined according to IMGT convention as the region running from the second conserved V-encoded cysteine to the conserved J-encoded phenylalanine. Sequences without an unambiguous match to a single V gene segment were excluded from the earlier analysis of about 600 of the donors. In an earlier analysis of 450 to 750 of the donors, a V segment was called functional when productive rearrangements were above 56.7%, and segregating when the standard deviation between donors exceeded 5%. A statistical classification framework was built for diagnosing cytomegalovirus status from the catalog of TCR beta chain sequences. In a later analysis, V and J genes were assigned by comparing TCR nucleotide sequences against IMGT/GENE-DB human TR gene sequences. In a later analysis, CDR3 sequences and most-parsimonious VDJ recombination scenarios were assigned using the TCRdist pipeline. In a later analysis, each TCR beta chain was defined by its CDR3 amino acid sequence together with its V-gene family, and reads without a unique V-gene family were excluded. As a way to deal with suspected cross-contamination and a sequencing artifact, a later analysis dropped 500 to 700 nucleotide sequences that were highly shared and had low generation probability. A later analysis calculated a clonal expansion index for each public chain from normalized within-repertoire ranks of inferred template counts. Generation probabilities in a later analysis came from a VDJ recombination model fitted to out-of-frame rearrangements, and those results were checked against IGoR. In a later analysis, TCR-TCR, TCR-HLA and TCR-CMV co-occurrence was scored with hypergeometric tests, and a repertoire-size bias correction was applied to TCR pairs. In a later analysis, false discovery rates were estimated by permuting HLA or CMV assignments 20 times. In a later analysis, co-occurring TCRs were grouped with DBSCAN, and TCRdist sequence similarity was added when clustering was performed within HLA-allele-positive subsets. Repertoires with fewer than 30,000 or more than 120,000 public chains were left out of co-occurrence clustering, as were a handful of repertoires with anomalous nucleotide sharing. TCRdb stores this immuneACCESS table with in-frame sequences only. Part of the clones is absent; in the studies checked, under half of the shortfall reflects unresolved V genes, and no reason is known for the rest. V and J calls and clone size come straight from that table; D and trimming were deduced from the DNA. The sample has approximately 150,000 clones on record, approximately 79% of them singletons. Of the sample, under 3% is held by the ten largest clones.

In total, fewer than 750 healthy bone marrow donors made up the cohort. At the time of sampling, every cohort member was nominally healthy, though immune exposures that went unrecorded were likely present. The donor tested CMV seronegative, placing the donor among the roughly 400 seronegative members of the cohort. Every donor gave a peripheral blood sample, and the peripheral blood mononuclear cells from that sample were used for TCR beta sequencing. The Qiagen DNeasy Blood Extraction Kit was used to extract genomic DNA from the blood cell samples. The record originates from a study of cytomegalovirus exposure and HLA in healthy donors (TCRdb year 2017). Broadly, across the study: An earlier analysis of some 620 of the donors reported 250 to 300 Gb of sequence data and about 120 million unique TCR beta sequences obtained from some 170 million T cells. About 330 gigabases of sequencing data and around 80 million unique TCR sequences made up an early release that covered over 550 HLA-typed donors. Of the 398 genotyped donors, 70% to 90% were placed in the genetic ancestry cluster associated with self-reported Caucasian donors. The study was designed to test whether signatures of past pathogen exposure could be identified by cataloging public T cell receptors. The study profiled the T cell repertoires of 500 to 800 subjects by immunosequencing and related them to cytomegalovirus serostatus. In addition to the first cohort of 500 to 850 subjects, a separate validation cohort of approximately 130 different subjects was used. The study combined high-throughput TCR immunosequencing, statistical association of individual TCRs with disease status, and machine learning to predict cytomegalovirus infection status. A later analysis re-analyzed previously published TCR beta repertoires from roughly 690 donors and added high-resolution HLA genotyping to study TCR occurrence patterns. The later analysis used no new phenotypic data to find candidate immune exposures, relying instead on TCR beta sequences and their occurrence across donors. An earlier analysis of roughly 580 of the donors used high-throughput TCR beta sequencing to judge whether each TCR beta V gene segment behaved as functional or pseudogenic. Donor age, sex, ethnicity and CMV serostatus were collected together with the repertoire data. Genome-wide SNP genotypes for about three fifths of the roughly 670 donors were used in a later genetic analysis, which treated that subset as a discovery cohort. All discovery cohort repertoires had been generated on a single sequencing platform. Both class I and class II loci were covered by HLA typing, at four-digit resolution. The number of donors typed differed by locus, with roughly 629-640 for A, B, C, DRB1 and DQB1, around 500 for DQA1, about 610 for DPA1, and 400 to 490 for DPB1. Several DR-DQ haplotypes were treated as single units for association and clustering because of strong linkage in the cohort. Among under 450 genotyped donors of the cohort, an average of about 240,000 unique TCR beta nucleotide sequences were sequenced per donor, around a sixth of them non-productive.

Reading from cysteine to phenylalanine, the CDR3 counts 14 amino acids. The only DNA kept is the CDR3, 42 bases in frame from the first base. The germline V gene encodes CDR1 MNHEY and CDR2 SVGAGI. The trim is 5 bases for V and 4 bases for J, with a gap of 14 bases between the germline ends. What the authors observed across the whole study: The sequencing pipeline was judged likely to have produced a cluster of highly shared sequence variants as a technical artifact. Sequencing depth was assumed to be roughly uniform across donors in the presence/absence analyses, though that assumption may not hold. According to a later analysis, TCR association rates differed among HLA loci, with DRB1 alleles showing the most associated TCRs and HLA-C alleles showing the fewest. Compared with equally common non-associated chains, HLA-associated TCR beta chains in a later analysis were more clonally expanded and had lower generation probabilities. A further reported finding was that TCR beta sequences accurately predicted the HLA-A and HLA-B alleles for most subjects in the first cohort. While some public TCRs were present in many individuals, most TCR sequences turned up only very rarely across donors. When HLA alleles, especially DR and DQ, strongly co-occurred, TCR associations were difficult to assign to individual alleles. The authors suggested that the approach could potentially be generalized to other disease states and immunological phenotypes. Because HLA typing was missing for some donors at each locus, association tests included only the typed subset. The classifier was reported to diagnose cytomegalovirus status with high specificity and sensitivity in both the original cohort and the validation cohort. In the study, approximately 160 TCR beta chains were listed as associated with cytomegalovirus. According to a later analysis, parvovirus B19, influenza, CMV and Epstein-Barr virus appeared linked to several top co-occurrence clusters. According to a later analysis, most CMV-associated TCR beta chains appeared to be HLA-restricted, and the HLA associations seemed to be driven largely by CMV exposure. In an earlier analysis of some 540 of the donors, most TCR beta V segments appeared in productive rearrangements about 87% or about 30% of the time, broadly matching IMGT annotations. The cohort was sequenced for TCR beta chains only, and without alpha or paired-chain data the features that could be detected were limited. Immune exposure information for the cohort was limited to CMV serostatus. A later analysis associated 17,000 or so TCR beta sequences with specific HLA alleles at a false discovery rate of 0.05. A later genetic analysis reported fewer N-insertions in productive TCRs among donors in an Asian-associated ancestry cluster than the roughly 700-donor mean. Linkage disequilibrium might explain the correlated functional status among segregating V segments, but an unknown experimental factor could not be ruled out. Because the 87-base-pair reads could not distinguish some IMGT-functional V segments, including TRBV6-2 and TRBV6-3, those segments were excluded. In vitro tests confirmed that a few of the cytomegalovirus-associated TCR beta chains recognize cytomegalovirus antigens. The earlier analysis of 587 of the donors excluded approximately 17 rarely observed V segments, including chromosome 9 orphons, because counts were too low. In a later genetic analysis, a missense DCLRE1C variant was associated with V-gene and J-gene trimming of TCR beta chains, and the association was replicated in an independent cohort.

The sequenced sample was PBMCs. The TCR sequence derives from a woman in her 30s in good health and CMV-seronegative. The chain joins TRBV6-5 to TRBJ1-2; no D segment can be confidently identified. The CDR3 corresponds to CASSRGPLVYGYTF. In nucleotide form, the sequence is TGTGCCAGCAGTCGCGGCCCGTTGGTCTATGGCTACACCTTC.